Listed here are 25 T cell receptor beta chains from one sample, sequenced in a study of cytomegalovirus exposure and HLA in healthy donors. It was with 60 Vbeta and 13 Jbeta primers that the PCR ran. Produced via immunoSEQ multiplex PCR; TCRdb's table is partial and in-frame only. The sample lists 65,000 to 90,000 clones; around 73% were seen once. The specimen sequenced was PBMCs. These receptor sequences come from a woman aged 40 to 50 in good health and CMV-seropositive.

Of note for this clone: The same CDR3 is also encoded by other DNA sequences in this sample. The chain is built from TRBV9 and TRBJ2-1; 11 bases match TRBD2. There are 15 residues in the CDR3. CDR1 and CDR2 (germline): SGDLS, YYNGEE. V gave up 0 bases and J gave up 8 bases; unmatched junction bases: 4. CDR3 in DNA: TGTGCCAGCAGCGTAGTAGCGGGGGGGAGGGATGAGCAGTTCTTC. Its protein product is CASSVVAGGRDEQFF.

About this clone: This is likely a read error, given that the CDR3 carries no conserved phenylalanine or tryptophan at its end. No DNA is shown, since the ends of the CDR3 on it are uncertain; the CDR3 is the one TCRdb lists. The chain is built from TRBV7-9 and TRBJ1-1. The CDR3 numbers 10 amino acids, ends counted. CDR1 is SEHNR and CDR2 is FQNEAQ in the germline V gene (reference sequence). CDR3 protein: CASSGTRTFS.

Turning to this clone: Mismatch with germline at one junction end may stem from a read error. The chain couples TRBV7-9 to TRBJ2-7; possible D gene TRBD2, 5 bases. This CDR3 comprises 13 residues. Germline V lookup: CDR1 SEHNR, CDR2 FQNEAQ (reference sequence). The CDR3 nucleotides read TGTTCCAGCAGCAAAAGCGGCAGCTACGAGCAGTACTTC. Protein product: CSSSKSGSYEQYF.

CDR3 protein: CASSQETAFSGNTIYF. The CDR3 bases are TGTGCCAGCAGCCAAGAGACAGCCTTCTCTGGAAACACCATATATTTT. The V call is TRBV4-2, the J call TRBJ1-3, with a possible D match to TRBD1 (5 bases). The CDR3 runs 16 residues. V lost 0 bases and J lost 0, with 9 bases in between. Germline CDR1 reads LGHNA; CDR2 reads YNFKEQ.

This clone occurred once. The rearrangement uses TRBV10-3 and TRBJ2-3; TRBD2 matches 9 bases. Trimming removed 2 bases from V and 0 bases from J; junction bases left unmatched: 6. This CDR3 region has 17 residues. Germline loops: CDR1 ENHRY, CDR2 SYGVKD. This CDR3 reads CAISEGSTSGSTDTQYF. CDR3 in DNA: TGTGCCATCAGTGAGGGGTCTACTAGCGGGAGCACAGATACGCAGTATTTT.

CDR3 sequence (DNA): TGCGCCAGCAGCCAAGACGGAGGTCTCTCTGGAAACACCATATATTTT. Translating it yields CASSQDGGLSGNTIYF. The rearrangement joins TRBV4-1 to TRBJ1-3, with D unclear. From germline, CDR1 is MGHRA and CDR2 YSYEKL. The CDR3 has 16 residues. V dropped 0 bases and J dropped 0 bases, with 9 bases sitting between them.

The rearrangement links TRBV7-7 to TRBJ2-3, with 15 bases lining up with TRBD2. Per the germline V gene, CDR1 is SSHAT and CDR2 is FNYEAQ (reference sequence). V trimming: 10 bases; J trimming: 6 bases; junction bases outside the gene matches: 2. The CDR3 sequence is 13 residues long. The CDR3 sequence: CATGLAGGDTQYF. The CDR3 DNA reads TGTGCCACGGGACTAGCGGGGGGTGATACGCAGTATTTT.

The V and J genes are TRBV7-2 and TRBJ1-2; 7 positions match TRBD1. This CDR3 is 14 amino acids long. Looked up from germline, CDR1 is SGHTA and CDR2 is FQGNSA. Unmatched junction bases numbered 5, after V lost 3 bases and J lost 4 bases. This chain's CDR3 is CASSFAGGLYGYTF. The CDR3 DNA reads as TGTGCCAGCAGCTTTGCAGGGGGGCTCTATGGCTACACCTTC.

The CDR3, as DNA: TGTGCCAGTACGGGGGGAATGAACACTGAAGCTTTCTTT. Its protein is CASTGGMNTEAFF. The chain carries TRBV19 and TRBJ1-1; tentatively, D is TRBD1 (5 bases). The CDR3 is 13 amino acids. V was pared by 7 bases and J by 0 bases, with 9 bases between. Germline lookup yields CDR1 LNHDA and CDR2 SQIVND (reference sequence). Filled out from reference TRBV19 and TRBJ1-1, the complete variable domain reads DGGITQSPKYLFRKEGQNVTLSCEQNLNHDAMYWYRQDPGQGLRLIYYSQIVNDFQKGDIAEGYSVSREKKESFPLTVTSAQKNPTAFYLCASTGGMNTEAFFGQGTRLTVV.

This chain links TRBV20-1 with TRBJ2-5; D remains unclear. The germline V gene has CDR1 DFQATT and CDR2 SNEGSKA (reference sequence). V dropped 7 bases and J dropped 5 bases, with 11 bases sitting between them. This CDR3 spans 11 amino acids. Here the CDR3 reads CSGLQEETQYF. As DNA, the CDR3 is TGCAGTGGTCTTCAAGAGGAGACCCAGTACTTC.

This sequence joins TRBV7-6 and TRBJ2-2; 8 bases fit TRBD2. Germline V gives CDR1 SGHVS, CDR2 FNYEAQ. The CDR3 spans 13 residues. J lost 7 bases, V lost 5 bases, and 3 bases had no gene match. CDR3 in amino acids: CASSLGGVGELFF. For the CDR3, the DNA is TGTGCCAGCAGCCTCGGGGGGGTCGGGGAGCTGTTTTTT.

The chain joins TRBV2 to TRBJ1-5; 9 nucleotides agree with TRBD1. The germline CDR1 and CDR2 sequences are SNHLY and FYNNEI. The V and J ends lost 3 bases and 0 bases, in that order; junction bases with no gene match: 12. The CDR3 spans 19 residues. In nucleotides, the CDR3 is TGTGCCAGCAGTGAGTTGGGGCTGACAGGGGGTCATAGCAATCAGCCCCAGCATTTT. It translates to CASSELGLTGGHSNQPQHF.

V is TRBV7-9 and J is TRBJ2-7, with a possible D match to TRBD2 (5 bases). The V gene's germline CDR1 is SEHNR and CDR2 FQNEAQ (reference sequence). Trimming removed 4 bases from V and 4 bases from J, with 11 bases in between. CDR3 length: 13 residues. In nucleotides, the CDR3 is TGTGCCAGCAGCTCAGTGGGGAGTTACGAGCAGTACTTC. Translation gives CASSSVGSYEQYF.

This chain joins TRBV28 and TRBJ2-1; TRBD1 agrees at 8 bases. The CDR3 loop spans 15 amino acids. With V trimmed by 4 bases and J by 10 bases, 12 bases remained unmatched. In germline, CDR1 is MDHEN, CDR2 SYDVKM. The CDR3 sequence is CASSSGQGATWEQFF. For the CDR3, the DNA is TGTGCCAGCAGTTCCGGACAGGGTGCTACATGGGAGCAGTTCTTC.

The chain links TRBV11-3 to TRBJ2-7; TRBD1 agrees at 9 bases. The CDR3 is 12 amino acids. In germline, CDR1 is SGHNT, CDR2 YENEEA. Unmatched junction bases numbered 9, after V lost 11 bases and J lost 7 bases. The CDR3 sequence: CALWDRVREQYF. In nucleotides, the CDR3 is TGTGCCCTGTGGGACAGGGTAAGGGAGCAGTACTTC.

CDR3 sequence (DNA): TGTGCCAGTAGTATCAGGATGGGCAATCAGCCCCAGCATTTT. Its translation is CASSIRMGNQPQHF. This chain links TRBV19 with TRBJ1-5, with D unclear. This CDR3 is 14 amino acids long. Germline lookup yields CDR1 LNHDA and CDR2 SQIVND (reference sequence). V lost 3 bases to trimming and J lost 2 bases, with 8 bases between them.

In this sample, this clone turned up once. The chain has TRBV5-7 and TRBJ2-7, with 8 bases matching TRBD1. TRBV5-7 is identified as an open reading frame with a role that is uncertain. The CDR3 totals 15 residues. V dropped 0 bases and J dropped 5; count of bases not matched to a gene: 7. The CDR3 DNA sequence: TGTGCCAGCAGCTTGGTGACGGACAGGGTCCACGAGCAGTACTTC. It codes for CASSLVTDRVHEQYF.

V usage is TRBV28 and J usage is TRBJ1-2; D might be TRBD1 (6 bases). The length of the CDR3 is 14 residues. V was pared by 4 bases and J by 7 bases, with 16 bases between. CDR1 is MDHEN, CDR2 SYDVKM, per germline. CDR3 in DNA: TGTGCCAGCAGTTCCCATACCGACAGGTCTGGCTACACCTTC. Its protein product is CASSSHTDRSGYTF.

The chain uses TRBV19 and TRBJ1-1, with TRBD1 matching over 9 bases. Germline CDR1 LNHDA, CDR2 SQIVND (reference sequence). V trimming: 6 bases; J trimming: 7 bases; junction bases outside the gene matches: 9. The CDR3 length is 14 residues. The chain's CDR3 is CASSLHRDRVEAFF. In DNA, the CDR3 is TGTGCCAGTAGCCTACACCGGGACAGGGTTGAAGCTTTCTTT.

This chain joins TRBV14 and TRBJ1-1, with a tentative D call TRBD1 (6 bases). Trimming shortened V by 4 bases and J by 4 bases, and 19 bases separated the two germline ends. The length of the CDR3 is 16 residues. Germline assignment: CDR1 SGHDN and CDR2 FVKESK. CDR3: CASSRRPGVITTEAFF. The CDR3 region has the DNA TGTGCCAGCAGCCGACGTCCAGGGGTTATTACCACTGAAGCTTTCTTT.

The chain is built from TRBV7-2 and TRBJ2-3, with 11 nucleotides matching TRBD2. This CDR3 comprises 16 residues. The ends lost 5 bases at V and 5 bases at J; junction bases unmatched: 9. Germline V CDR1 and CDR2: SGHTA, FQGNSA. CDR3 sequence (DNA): TGTGCCAGCAGCAAGACTAGCGGGGAGGGGGGAGATACGCAGTATTTT. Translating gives CASSKTSGEGGDTQYF.

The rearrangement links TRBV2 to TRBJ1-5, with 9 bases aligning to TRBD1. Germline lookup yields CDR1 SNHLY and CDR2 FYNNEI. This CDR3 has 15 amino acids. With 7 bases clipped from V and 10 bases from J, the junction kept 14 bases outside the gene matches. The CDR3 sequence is CASTETTGGSIPQHF. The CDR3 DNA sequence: TGTGCCAGCACGGAGACGACAGGGGGATCTATACCCCAGCATTTT. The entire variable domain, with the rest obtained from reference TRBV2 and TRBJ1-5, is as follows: EPEVTQTPSHQVTQMGQEVILRCVPISNHLYFYWYRQILGQKVEFLVSFYNNEISEKSEIFDDQFSVERPDGSNFTLKIRSTKLEDSAMYFCASTETTGGSIPQHFGDGTRLSIL.

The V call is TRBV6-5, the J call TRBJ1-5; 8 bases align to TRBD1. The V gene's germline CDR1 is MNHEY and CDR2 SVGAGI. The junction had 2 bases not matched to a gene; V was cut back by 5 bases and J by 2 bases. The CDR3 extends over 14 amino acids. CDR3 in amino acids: CASSRGQGNQPQHF. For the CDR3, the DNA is TGTGCCAGCAGTCGGGGACAGGGCAATCAGCCCCAGCATTTT.

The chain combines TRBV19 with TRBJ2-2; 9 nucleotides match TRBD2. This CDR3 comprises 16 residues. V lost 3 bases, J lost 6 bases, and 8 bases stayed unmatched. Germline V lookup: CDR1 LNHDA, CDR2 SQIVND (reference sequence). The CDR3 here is CASSITGTSRAGELFF. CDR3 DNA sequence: TGTGCCAGTAGTATCACAGGGACTAGCCGGGCCGGGGAGCTGTTTTTT. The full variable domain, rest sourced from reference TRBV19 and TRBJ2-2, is DGGITQSPKYLFRKEGQNVTLSCEQNLNHDAMYWYRQDPGQGLRLIYYSQIVNDFQKGDIAEGYSVSREKKESFPLTVTSAQKNPTAFYLCASSITGTSRAGELFFGEGSRLTVL.

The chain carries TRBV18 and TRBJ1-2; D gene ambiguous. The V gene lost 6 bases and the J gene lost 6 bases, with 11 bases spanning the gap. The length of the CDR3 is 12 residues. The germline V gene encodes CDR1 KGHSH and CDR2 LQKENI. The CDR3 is CASSPLEDGYTF. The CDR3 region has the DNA TGTGCCAGCTCCCCCTTGGAGGATGGCTACACCTTC.